These 12 T cell receptor beta chains came from one sample sequenced in a study of OX40 agonist ivuxolimab in advanced cancers. The method behind the library was the immunoSEQ multiplex PCR assay. Imported from immuneACCESS, the table was reduced by TCRdb to in-frame sequences with V and J called. These copies leave out some clones; in studies compared against another copy, an unresolved V gene accounts for under half, and the cause of the remainder is not known. Here the sample has 65,000 to 90,000 clones; almost 85% occur a single time. The ten biggest clones cover around 5% of the sample. The specimen comprised CD4+ or CD8+ T cells sorted from blood, sampled in a trial of the OX40 agonist ivuxolimab. These TCRs come from an adult with an advanced solid tumor such as melanoma, head and neck, liver or kidney cancer.

The chain uses TRBV5-1 and TRBJ2-3; D not resolved. The germline V gene encodes CDR1 SGHRS and CDR2 YFSETQ. The CDR3 loop spans 15 amino acids. The V gene lost 4 bases and the J gene lost 1 base, with 13 bases spanning the gap. As DNA, the CDR3 is TGCGCCAGCAGCCGGGCTAGGGTGGGCACAGATACGCAGTATTTT. Encoded protein: CASSRARVGTDTQYF.

The chain employs TRBV19 and TRBJ2-5; 9 nucleotides line up with TRBD1. The trim removed 3 bases at V and 1 base at J, leaving 3 bases unmatched. Germline assignment: CDR1 LNHDA and CDR2 SQIVND (reference sequence). The CDR3 has 15 amino acids. The CDR3 DNA reads TGTGCCAGTAGTATCCCGACAGGGGGCCAAGAGACCCAGTACTTC. This translates into CASSIPTGGQETQYF.

This CDR3 reads CASSSGGAMKTQYF. In DNA, the CDR3 is TGTGCCAGCAGCAGCGGGGGGGCTATGAAGACCCAGTACTTC. J is TRBJ2-5 and V is TRBV28, with 10 bases identical to TRBD2. The CDR3 consists of 14 residues. CDR1 and CDR2 from the germline V gene are MDHEN and SYDVKM. The V gene end was trimmed by 6 bases and the J gene end by 6 bases; junction bases not matched to a gene: 7.

The chain employs TRBV5-8 and TRBJ2-7, with D tentatively TRBD2 (6 bases). V gave up 2 bases and J gave up 4 bases, with 13 bases separating them. Germline values: CDR1 SGHTS, CDR2 YDEGEE. This CDR3 has 14 amino acids. The CDR3 sequence is CASSFTGEGYEQYF. CDR3 coding DNA: TGTGCCAGCAGCTTTACGGGGGAAGGTTACGAGCAGTACTTC.

The rearrangement joins TRBV27 to TRBJ2-1, with TRBD1 matching over 7 bases. Germline-derived CDR1 and CDR2 are MNHEY and SMNVEV (reference sequence). The length of the CDR3 is 18 residues. The trim removed 1 base at V and 5 bases at J, leaving 14 bases unmatched. This chain's CDR3 is CASSLFKGATPSHNEQFF. The CDR3 region has the DNA TGTGCCAGCAGTTTATTCAAGGGGGCGACCCCATCCCACAATGAGCAGTTCTTC.

The V and J genes are TRBV2 and TRBJ2-7; 8 bases are a match to TRBD1. Germline-derived CDR1 and CDR2 are SNHLY and FYNNEI. V lost 8 bases to trimming and J lost 3 bases; unmatched junction nucleotides: 6. This CDR3 is 13 amino acids long. CDR3 residues: CASGRDRSYEQYF. DNA of the CDR3: TGTGCCAGCGGACGGGACAGGAGCTACGAGCAGTACTTC. Variable domain in full (rest from reference TRBV2 and TRBJ2-7): EPEVTQTPSHQVTQMGQEVILRCVPISNHLYFYWYRQILGQKVEFLVSFYNNEISEKSEIFDDQFSVERPDGSNFTLKIRSTKLEDSAMYFCASGRDRSYEQYFGPGTRLTVT.

The CDR3 loop is CATKTVTNADTQYF. As DNA, the CDR3 is TGTGCCACTAAGACCGTAACTAACGCAGATACGCAGTATTTT. V and J are TRBV27 and TRBJ2-3; D unresolved. V shed 10 bases and J shed 4 bases, with 18 bases lying between them. Germline values: CDR1 MNHEY, CDR2 SMNVEV (reference sequence). This CDR3 contains 14 residues.

The chain uses TRBV25-1 and TRBJ2-7; no reliable D call. Looked up from germline, CDR1 is MGHDK and CDR2 is SYGVNS. Trimming pared 5 bases from V and 5 bases from J, leaving 13 bases between. The CDR3 loop spans 13 amino acids. The CDR3 bases are TGTGCCAGCAGTATAACATATTCGGACGAGCAGTACTTC. It yields the protein CASSITYSDEQYF.

The V and J genes are TRBV18 and TRBJ1-2; a possible D gene is TRBD1 (6 bases). Trimming took 3 bases from V and 5 from J, leaving 13 bases between them. The CDR3 spans 14 residues. CDR1 is KGHSH, CDR2 LQKENI, per germline. Written as DNA, the CDR3 is TGTGCCAGCTCACCGGGGGGCGCAGCATATGGCTACACCTTC. It translates to CASSPGGAAYGYTF. Complete variable domain (other parts from reference TRBV18 and TRBJ1-2): NAGVMQNPRHLVRRRGQEARLRCSPMKGHSHVYWYRQLPEEGLKFMVYLQKENIIDESGMPKERFSAEFPKEGPSILRIQQVVRGDSAAYFCASSPGGAAYGYTFGSGTRLTVV.

V gene TRBV2 combines with J gene TRBJ2-5; possibly TRBD2 for D (6 bases). CDR1 is SNHLY, CDR2 FYNNEI, per germline. V shed 8 bases and J shed 2 bases, with 18 bases lying between them. There are 15 residues in the CDR3. The CDR3 here is CASHGGRPYQETQYF. The CDR3, as DNA: TGTGCCAGCCACGGAGGGAGGCCCTATCAAGAGACCCAGTACTTC.

V gene TRBV15 combines with J gene TRBJ1-5; no clear D gene. V was clipped by 3 bases and J by 3 bases, with 9 bases between them. Germline CDR1 and CDR2: LNHNV and YYDKDF (reference sequence). This CDR3 has 14 residues. The CDR3 is CATSSDTSNQPQHF. The DNA for the CDR3 is TGTGCCACCAGCAGTGACACCTCCAATCAGCCCCAGCATTTT.

J is TRBJ2-3 and V is TRBV7-3; the match to TRBD2 covers 13 bases. The CDR3 totals 17 residues. The germline V gene has CDR1 SGHTA and CDR2 FQGTGA. J was trimmed by 3 bases and V by 5 bases; bases with no gene match: 8. The CDR3 loop reads CASSLNPGLAGTDTQYF. The CDR3, as DNA: TGTGCCAGCAGCCTCAACCCGGGACTAGCGGGGACAGATACGCAGTATTTT.